This T cell receptor beta chain was sequenced during a study of blood T cell repertoires in COVID-19. Germline lookup yields CDR1 LGHNA and CDR2 YSLEER. The ends were cut back, 0 bases at V and 6 bases at J, with 14 bases in the middle. The CDR3 consists of 15 residues. TCRdb's table, derived via immunoSEQ multiplex PCR, lists solely in-frame clones and lacks some. This table holds 150,000 to 200,000 clones, around 90% found once. This clonotype originated in a human donor in a cohort sampled during active COVID-19. This chain connects TRBV4-3 to TRBJ1-1; a weak D match, TRBD1 (5 bases). Material: peripheral blood. CDR3 nucleotides: TGCGCCAGCAGCCAAGAGCGTGGGGGGGGGTCTGAAGCTTTCTTT. Protein product: CASSQERGGGSEAFF.